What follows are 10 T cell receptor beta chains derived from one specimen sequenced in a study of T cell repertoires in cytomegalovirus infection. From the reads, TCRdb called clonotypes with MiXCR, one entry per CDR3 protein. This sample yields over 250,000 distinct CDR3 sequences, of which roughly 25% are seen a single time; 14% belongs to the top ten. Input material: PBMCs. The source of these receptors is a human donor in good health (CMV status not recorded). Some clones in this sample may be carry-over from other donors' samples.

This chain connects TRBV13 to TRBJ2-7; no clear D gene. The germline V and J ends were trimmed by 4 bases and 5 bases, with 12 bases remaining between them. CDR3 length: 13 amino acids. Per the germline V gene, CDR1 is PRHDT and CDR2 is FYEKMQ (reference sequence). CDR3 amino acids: CASSWAYKHEQYF. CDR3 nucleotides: TGTGCCAGCAGCTGGGCCTACAAACACGAGCAGTACTTC. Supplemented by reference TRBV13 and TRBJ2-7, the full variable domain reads AAGVIQSPRHLIKEKRETATLKCYPIPRHDTVYWYQQGPGQDPQFLISFYEKMQSDKGSIPDRFSAQQFSDYHSELNMSSLELGDSALYFCASSWAYKHEQYFGPGTRLTVT.

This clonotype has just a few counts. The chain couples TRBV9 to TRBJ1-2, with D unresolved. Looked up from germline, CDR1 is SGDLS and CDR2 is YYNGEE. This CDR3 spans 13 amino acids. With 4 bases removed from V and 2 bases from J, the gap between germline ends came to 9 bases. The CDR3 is CASSSAANYGYTF. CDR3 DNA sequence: TGTGCCAGCAGCTCCGCGGCCAACTATGGCTACACCTTC. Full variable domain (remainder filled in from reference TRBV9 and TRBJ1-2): DSGVTQTPKHLITATGQRVTLRCSPRSGDLSVYWYQQSLDQGLQFLIQYYNGEERAKGNILERFSAQQFPDLHSELNLSSLELGDSALYFCASSSAANYGYTFGSGTRLTVV.

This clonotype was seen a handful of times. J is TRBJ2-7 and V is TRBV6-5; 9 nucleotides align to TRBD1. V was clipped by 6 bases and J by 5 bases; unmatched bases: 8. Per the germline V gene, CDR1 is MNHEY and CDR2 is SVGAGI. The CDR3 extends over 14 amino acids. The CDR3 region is CASSRTGDFDEQYF. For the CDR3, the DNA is TGTGCCAGCAGCAGGACAGGGGATTTCGACGAGCAGTACTTC.

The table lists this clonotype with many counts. The CDR3 region is CASSLALGGRENIQYF. CDR3 DNA sequence: TGTGCCAGCAGCTTAGCGCTAGGGGGGCGGGAAAACATTCAGTACTTC. V is TRBV7-2 and J is TRBJ2-4; D could derive from TRBD1 or TRBD2 (6 bases each). Trimming cost V 0 bases and J 5 bases, with 14 bases left between them. Germline CDR1 and CDR2: SGHTA and FQGNSA. The CDR3 length is 16 residues. The full variable domain, rest sourced from reference TRBV7-2 and TRBJ2-4, is GAGVSQSPSNKVTEKGKDVELRCDPISGHTALYWYRQSLGQGLEFLIYFQGNSAPDKSGLPSDRFSAERTGGSVSTLTIQRTQQEDSAVYLCASSLALGGRENIQYFGAGTRLSVL.

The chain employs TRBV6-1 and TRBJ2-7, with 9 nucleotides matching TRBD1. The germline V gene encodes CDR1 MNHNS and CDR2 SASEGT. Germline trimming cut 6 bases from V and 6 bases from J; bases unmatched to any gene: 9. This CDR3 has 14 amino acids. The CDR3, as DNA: TGTGCCAGCAGAGGACCGGGACAGGGTGGCGAGCAGTACGTC. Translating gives CASRGPGQGGEQYV.

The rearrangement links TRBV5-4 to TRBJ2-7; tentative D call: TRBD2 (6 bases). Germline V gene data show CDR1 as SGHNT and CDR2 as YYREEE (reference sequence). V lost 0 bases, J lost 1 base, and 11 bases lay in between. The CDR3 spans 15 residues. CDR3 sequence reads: CASSLEASESYEQYF. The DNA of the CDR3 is TGTGCCAGCAGCTTGGAGGCTAGCGAATCCTACGAGCAGTACTTC.

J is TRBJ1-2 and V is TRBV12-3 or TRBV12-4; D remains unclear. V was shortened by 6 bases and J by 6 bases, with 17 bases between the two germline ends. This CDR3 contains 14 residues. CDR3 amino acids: CASSPAPMDHGYTF. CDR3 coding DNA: TGTGCCAGCAGCCCAGCTCCCATGGACCATGGCTACACCTTC.

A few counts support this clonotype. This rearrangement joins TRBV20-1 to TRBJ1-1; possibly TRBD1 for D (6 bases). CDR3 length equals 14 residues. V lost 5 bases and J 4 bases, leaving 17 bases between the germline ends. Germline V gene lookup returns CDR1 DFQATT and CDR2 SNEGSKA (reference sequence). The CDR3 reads CSARRGGAVTEAFF. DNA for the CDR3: TGCAGTGCTCGCCGGGGGGGGGCGGTCACTGAAGCTTTCTTT.

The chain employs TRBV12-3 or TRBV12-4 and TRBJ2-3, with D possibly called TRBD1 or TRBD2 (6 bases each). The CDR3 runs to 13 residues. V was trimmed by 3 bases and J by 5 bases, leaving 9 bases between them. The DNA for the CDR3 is TGTGCCAGCAGTTTGGGGGGCATAGATACGCAGTATTTT. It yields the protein CASSLGGIDTQYF.

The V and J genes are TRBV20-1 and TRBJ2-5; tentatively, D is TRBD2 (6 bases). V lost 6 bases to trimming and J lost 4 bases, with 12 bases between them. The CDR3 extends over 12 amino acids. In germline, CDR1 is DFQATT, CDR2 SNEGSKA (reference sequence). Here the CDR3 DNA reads TGCAGTGCCCCCTGGAGGGGAGAGACCCAGTACTTC. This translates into CSAPWRGETQYF.